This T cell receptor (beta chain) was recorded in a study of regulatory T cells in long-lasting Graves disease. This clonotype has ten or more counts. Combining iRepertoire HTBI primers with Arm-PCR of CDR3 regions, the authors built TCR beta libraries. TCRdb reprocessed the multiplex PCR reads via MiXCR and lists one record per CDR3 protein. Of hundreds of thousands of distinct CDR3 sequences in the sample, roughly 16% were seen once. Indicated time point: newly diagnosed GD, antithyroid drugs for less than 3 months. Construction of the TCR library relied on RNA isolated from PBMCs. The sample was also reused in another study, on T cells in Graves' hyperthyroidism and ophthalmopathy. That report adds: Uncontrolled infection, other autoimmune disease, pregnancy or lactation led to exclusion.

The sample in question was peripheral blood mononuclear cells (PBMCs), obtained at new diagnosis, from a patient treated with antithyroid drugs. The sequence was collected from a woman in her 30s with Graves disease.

The CDR3 protein is CASSPGRVSPQHF. In DNA form, the CDR3 reads TGTGCCAGCTCACCGGGCCGGGTCAGCCCCCAGCATTTT. The chain joins TRBV18 to TRBJ1-5; the D is unclear. CDR1 is KGHSH and CDR2 is LQKENI in the germline V gene. The CDR3 has 13 amino acids. The ends were cut back, 3 bases at V and 10 bases at J, with 13 bases in the middle. Based on the CDR3 plus reference TRBV18 and TRBJ1-5, the full variable domain is NAGVMQNPRHLVRRRGQEARLRCSPMKGHSHVYWYRQLPEEGLKFMVYLQKENIIDESGMPKERFSAEFPKEGPSILRIQQVVRGDSAAYFCASSPGRVSPQHFGDGTRLSIL.